A selection of T cell receptor beta chains follows, all from one sample in a study of T cells after yellow fever vaccination. MiXCR, applied by TCRdb to the 5' RACE reads, yields one record per CDR3 protein. The sample has approximately 260,000 distinct CDR3 sequences, around 4.9% seen once; the top ten hold less than 3.5%. This specimen consisted of CD4+ T cells sorted from PBMCs, obtained on the day of the yellow fever booster vaccination. These receptors came from a man aged 18 to 30 who received the YFV17D yellow fever vaccine. Each CDR3 is given with its conserved first and last residue. The D gene is left open where the match is weak. Not all rows give a size; the values are once, few, many and, for expanded clones, a class.

TRBD2	.	TRBV14	TRBJ2-3	TGTGCCAGCAGTCTTAGCGGGGGGATTGGTACGCAGTATTTT	CASSLSGGIGTQYF
TRBD1	few	TRBV3-1	TRBJ1-6	TGTGCCAGCAGCCAACGGGACAGTTTACCCCTCCACTTT	CASSQRDSLPLHF
.	.	TRBV5-1	TRBJ2-3	TGCGCCAGCAGCTTGCTGGGACCACGAACCGCAGATACGCAGTATTTT	CASSLLGPRTADTQYF
.	.	TRBV7-3	TRBJ2-3	TGTGCCAGCAGCTTAGGGGCTGGGGTTGACACAGATACGCAGTATTTT	CASSLGAGVDTDTQYF
TRBD1	few	TRBV10-3	TRBJ1-3	TGTGCCATCAGTGATGCGACAGGGAGAACTGGAAACACCATATATTTT	CAISDATGRTGNTIYF
.	many	TRBV6-5	TRBJ1-2	TGTGCCAGCAGCCCAGGGGTTGGGTATGGCTACACCTTC	CASSPGVGYGYTF
TRBD1	many	TRBV4-3	TRBJ2-2	TGCGCCAGCAGCCTAGAACCCCCGGGGACAGGGTATACCGGGGAGCTGTTTTTT	CASSLEPPGTGYTGELFF
.	.	TRBV23-1	TRBJ2-3	TGCGCCAGCAGTCACACCACCCCTTCTGGCAGAAGAGATACGCAGTATTTT	CASSHTTPSGRRDTQYF
.	few	TRBV7-2	TRBJ1-1	TGTGCCAGCAGCTTTAGTAACATCTACACTGAAGCTTTCTTT	CASSFSNIYTEAFF
.	few	TRBV7-9	TRBJ2-1	TGTGCCAGCCTAAACCGCAACCGGGGGGCTCTACGCAATGAGCAGTTCTTC	CASLNRNRGALRNEQFF
TRBD1	.	TRBV2	TRBJ2-5	TGTGCCACCCGGGACAGGGGGGACCCGGAGACCCAGTACTTC	CATRDRGDPETQYF
.	.	TRBV7-9	TRBJ1-1	TGTGCCAGCAGCTACCCTTGGACGAACACTGAAGCTTTCTTT	CASSYPWTNTEAFF
.	many	TRBV7-3	TRBJ2-1	TGTGCCAGCAGCTTATTTGAGGGGGGGCCTGGGAATGAGCAGTTCTTC	CASSLFEGGPGNEQFF
.	few	TRBV5-1	TRBJ2-1	TGCGCCAGCAGCTTGGTGCGGGGGCTTAACAATGAGCAGTTCTTC	CASSLVRGLNNEQFF
.	few	TRBV3-1	TRBJ1-2	TGTGCCAGCAGTCTGTCCGGGACGGTCTATGGCTACACCTTC	CASSLSGTVYGYTF
.	few	TRBV7-2	TRBJ2-5	TGTGCCAGCAGCTTCCAGGGAGGGGGGCAAGAGACCCAGTACTTC	CASSFQGGGQETQYF
.	.	TRBV7-8	TRBJ2-2	TGTGCCAGCAACACCCGAGGGGGGGGTCCCGCCGGGGAGCTGTTTTTT	CASNTRGGGPAGELFF
TRBD1	.	TRBV4-3	TRBJ1-4	TGCGCCAGCAGCGCCAGGGGGTCTAATGAAAAACTGTTTTTT	CASSARGSNEKLFF
TRBD2	many	TRBV7-9	TRBJ2-2	TGTGCCAGCAGGAGGGGGACTAGAGACACCGGGGAGCTGTTTTTT	CASRRGTRDTGELFF
.	.	TRBV4-1	TRBJ2-7	TGCGCCAGCAGAGGGGCGGGCTACGAGCAGTACTTC	CASRGAGYEQYF
TRBD1	.	TRBV18	TRBJ1-2	TGTGCCAGCTCGCCTAATCTGCCGGGACAGGGAAACTATGGCTACACCTTC	CASSPNLPGQGNYGYTF
TRBD2	many	TRBV7-9	TRBJ2-3	TGTGCCAGCAGCGCCCGGACTAGCGGGACCGGGGATGGTACGCAGTATTTT	CASSARTSGTGDGTQYF
TRBD1	.	TRBV6-5	TRBJ1-2	TGTGCCAGCAGTCCCGGACAGGGGATAACCTACTTC	CASSPGQGITYF
TRBD1	many	TRBV12-3/TRBV12-4	TRBJ1-5	TGTGCCAGCGGCGGAGGGGGCCTTCAGCCCCAGCATTTT	CASGGGGLQPQHF
.	many	TRBV7-3	TRBJ1-2	TGTGCCAGCAGAAAGAATGCTGGTCAGGGCTATGGCTACACCTTC	CASRKNAGQGYGYTF
TRBD1	many	TRBV5-1	TRBJ2-2	TGCGCCAGCAGGTTGAGGACAGGAACCGGGGAGCTGTTTTTT	CASRLRTGTGELFF
.	.	TRBV20-1	TRBJ2-2	TGCAGTGCTCTAACAGGGTCGGGCGGGGAGCTGTTTTTT	CSALTGSGGELFF
.	.	TRBV2	TRBJ1-1	TGTGCCAGCAGTGCATCGGGGGCGCGATCTGAAGCTTTCTTT	CASSASGARSEAFF
.	few	TRBV7-3	TRBJ1-1	TGTGCCAGCAGCTTAGATCGGTGGCCGGGCACTGAAGCTTTCTTT	CASSLDRWPGTEAFF
.	.	TRBV5-1	TRBJ2-6	TGCGCCAGCAGCCACGCGTCAGGGGCCGGGGCCAACGTCCTGACTTTC	CASSHASGAGANVLTF
.	few	TRBV10-2	TRBJ1-1	TGCGCCAGCACCTTCAGTATGAACACTGAAGCTTTCTTT	CASTFSMNTEAFF